This is a list of T cell receptor beta chains from one sample in a study of technical replicates of blood from several donors. Profiled with immunoSEQ multiplex PCR; TCRdb holds only in-frame clones, not every one. The profile shows 91,000 or so clones, about 94% of them singletons. Sequencing was performed on T cells isolated from PBMCs. These receptors came from a human donor in good health. The CDR3 runs from the conserved cysteine through the conserved F or W. Fields, in order: J gene, V gene, CDR3 protein.

TRBJ2-1,TRBV5-3,CARSITSGEQFF
TRBJ2-7,TRBV11-2,CASSRDSLLYEQYF
TRBJ2-3,TRBV15,CATSARVRGDTQYF
TRBJ1-2,TRBV5-1,CASSSTEYGYTF
TRBJ1-2,TRBV29-1,CSVVPGQGMEGYTF
TRBJ2-6,TRBV7-2,CASSLERSSKSGANVLTF
TRBJ2-1,TRBV12-5,CASGPPGIEFEQFF
TRBJ1-2,TRBV13,CASSPRRDRVDYGYTF
TRBJ2-1,TRBV11-2,CASSLGSSTRDEQFF
TRBJ1-1,TRBV7-9,CASSPGQGNTEAFF
TRBJ2-2,TRBV7-9,CASRTRDTPNTGELFF
TRBJ2-2,TRBV6-5,CASSNQGVGELFF
TRBJ2-1,TRBV7-3,CASSLTLGQSYNEQFF
TRBJ1-5,TRBV10-2,CATKTGYGQPQHF
TRBJ1-5,TRBV2,CASSAFRSNQPQHF
TRBJ2-7,TRBV19,CASGHEQYF
TRBJ2-7,TRBV5-1,CASTDFTAGVLYEQYF